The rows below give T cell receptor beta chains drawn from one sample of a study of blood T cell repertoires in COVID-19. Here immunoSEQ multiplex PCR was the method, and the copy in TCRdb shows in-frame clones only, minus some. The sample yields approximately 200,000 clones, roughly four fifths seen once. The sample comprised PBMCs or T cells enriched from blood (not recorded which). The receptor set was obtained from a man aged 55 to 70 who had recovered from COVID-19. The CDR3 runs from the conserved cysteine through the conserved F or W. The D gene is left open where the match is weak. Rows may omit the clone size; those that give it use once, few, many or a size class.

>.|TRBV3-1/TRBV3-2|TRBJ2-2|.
TGTGCCAGCAGCCCAACAGGGCCCGGGGAGCTGTTTTTT
CASSPTGPGELFF
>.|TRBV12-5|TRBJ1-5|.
TGTGCTAGTGAAAGGGGGGACTATAGCAATCAGCCCCAGCATTTT
CASERGDYSNQPQHF
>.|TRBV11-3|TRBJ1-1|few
TGTGCCAGCAGCTTAGGGAGGGTCGGCACTGAAGCTTTCTTT
CASSLGRVGTEAFF
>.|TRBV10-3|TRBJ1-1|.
TGTGCCATCAGTGAGTCCCGCCAGATCACTGAAGCTTTCTTT
CAISESRQITEAFF
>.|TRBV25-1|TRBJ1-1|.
TGTGCCAGCAGTGAATACGGGTATTCCACTGAAGCTTTCTTT
CASSEYGYSTEAFF
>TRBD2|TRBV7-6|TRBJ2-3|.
TGTGCCAGCAGCTTAGGAGTAGCGGGGGGGCCTGATACGCAGTATTTT
CASSLGVAGGPDTQYF
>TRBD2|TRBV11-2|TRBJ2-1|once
TGTGCCAGCAGCCCGCCTAGGGGAGCGGGGGGGCTCTACAATGAGCAGTTCTTC
CASSPPRGAGGLYNEQFF
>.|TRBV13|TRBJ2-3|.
TGTGCCAGCAGCTCCCTTAGACAGGACATGACTAGCACAGATACGCAGTATTTT
CASSSLRQDMTSTDTQYF
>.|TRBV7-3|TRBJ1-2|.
TGTGCCAGCAGCTTAACGGAGGGCTCTGGCTACACCTTC
CASSLTEGSGYTF
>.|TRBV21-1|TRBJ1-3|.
TGTGCCAGCAGCAAAGGGGGGCCGGGGTGGACCACTGGAAACACCATATATTTT
CASSKGGPGWTTGNTIYF
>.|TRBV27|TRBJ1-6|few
TGTGCCAGCAGTCCTCCAGGGTATGCTTCACCCCTCCACTTT
CASSPPGYASPLHF
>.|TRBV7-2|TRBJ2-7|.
TGTGCCAGCAGCTTAGCCCCCGCACTTTACGAGCAGTACTTC
CASSLAPALYEQYF
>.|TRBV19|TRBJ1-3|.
TGTGCCAGTAGTCCCGCAATTTCAGGGTCGGCTGGAAACACCATATATTTT
CASSPAISGSAGNTIYF
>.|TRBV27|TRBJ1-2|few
TGTGCCAGCAGTCCGACAGTCATTGAGTTGGTTTATGGCTACACCTTC
CASSPTVIELVYGYTF
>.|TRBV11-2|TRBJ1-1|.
TGTGCCAGCAGCCCAGACAGAGACACTGAAGCTTTCTTT
CASSPDRDTEAFF
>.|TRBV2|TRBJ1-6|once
TGTGCCAGCAGGAGAAGAAATTCACCCCTCCACTTT
CASRRRNSPLHF
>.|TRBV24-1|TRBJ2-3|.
TGTGCCACCAGTGATAAGTTAACTAGGACGGCAGATACGCAGTATTTT
CATSDKLTRTADTQYF
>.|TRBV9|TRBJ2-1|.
TGTGCCAGCAGCGTAGCCGGGGACTCCTACAATGAGCAGTTCTTC
CASSVAGDSYNEQFF
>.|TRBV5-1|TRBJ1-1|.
TGCGCCAGCAGCTTCCGGGACGGGAGGACTGGGGCTTTCTTT
CASSFRDGRTGAFF
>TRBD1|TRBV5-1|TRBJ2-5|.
TGCGCCAGCAGCTTGGCCGGGACAGAGCAAGAGACCCAGTACTTC
CASSLAGTEQETQYF
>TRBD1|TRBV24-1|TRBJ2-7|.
TGTGCCACCAGTGATTCTCGGGCAGGGGGCTATTTTGACGAGCAGTACTTC
CATSDSRAGGYFDEQYF
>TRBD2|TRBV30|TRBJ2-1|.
TGTGCCTACCAAGGGCTAGCGGGGGGGCGGAATGAGCAGTTCTTC
CAYQGLAGGRNEQFF
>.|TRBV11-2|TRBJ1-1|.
TGTGCCAGCAGCTTAGTGACAGGCACCACTGAAGCTTTCTTT
CASSLVTGTTEAFF